Listed below are T cell receptor beta chains from one sample, sequenced in a study of T cell responses to AZD1222 COVID-19 vaccine. The table came from immunoSEQ multiplex PCR; TCRdb's copy has only in-frame clones and leaves some out. The data contain 95,000 to 100,000 clones, 90% of them seen just once; the ten biggest clones take up 1.3%. The input for sequencing was peripheral blood, taken on day 0 of AZD1222 vaccination. These receptors were collected from an adult in good health. CDR3s include the opening cysteine and the closing phenylalanine or tryptophan. Each record gives: V gene, J gene, clone size, D gene, CDR3 DNA, CDR3 protein. D genes are given only for firm matches. Not every row has a clone size; where given, it reads once, few, many or a size class.

>TRBV6-2/TRBV6-3|TRBJ1-1|.|.
TGTGCCAGCAGTTACTTATCCACGGTCGAAGCTTTCTTT
CASSYLSTVEAFF
>TRBV18|TRBJ2-7|.|.
TGTGCCAGCTCAGGCCGGGGTATTGGGGACGAGCAGTACTTC
CASSGRGIGDEQYF
>TRBV4-2|TRBJ2-1|once|.
TGTGCCAGCAGCTTTGCTTACAATGAGCAGTTCTTC
CASSFAYNEQFF
>TRBV7-9|TRBJ2-5|.|TRBD2
TGTGCCAGCAGCTCCGGACTAGCGGGGGGCCAAGAGACCCAGTACTTC
CASSSGLAGGQETQYF
>TRBV19|TRBJ1-2|.|TRBD1
TGTGCCAGTACCCCGACAGGGGGCGGCTATGGCTACACCTTC
CASTPTGGGYGYTF
>TRBV2|TRBJ1-5|.|.
TGTGCCAGCAGCCAACAGCTTGGCGTAAATCAGCCCCAGCATTTT
CASSQQLGVNQPQHF
>TRBV2|TRBJ1-2|.|TRBD1
TGTGCCAGCAGTGAGCCGGAGGACAGGGGATATGGCTACACCTTC
CASSEPEDRGYGYTF
>TRBV10-3|TRBJ2-7|.|.
TGTGCCATCAGTCAAACCGGGGGACCCTACGAGCAGTACTTC
CAISQTGGPYEQYF
>TRBV28|TRBJ1-6|.|.
TGTGCCAGCAGTTTACAGGGAGGGGCGGTAGGACCCCTCCACTTT
CASSLQGGAVGPLHF
>TRBV19|TRBJ1-1|.|.
TGTGCCAGTAGTATACGACAGGAATTTGCTGAAGCTTTCTTT
CASSIRQEFAEAFF
>TRBV18|TRBJ2-1|.|.
TGTGCCAGCTCCCCAGAACAGGGAAATGAGCAGTTCTTC
CASSPEQGNEQFF
>TRBV2|TRBJ1-1|.|TRBD1
TGTGCCAGCAGCGCCAGGGGGGCAGGGGACACTGAAGCTTTCTTT
CASSARGAGDTEAFF
>TRBV28|TRBJ2-3|.|.
TGTGCCAGCAGTCCCCCCCTGGCGGAGTGGTGGGGCACAGATACGCAGTATTTT
CASSPPLAEWWGTDTQYF
>TRBV12-3/TRBV12-4|TRBJ1-1|.|.
TGTGCCAGCACCCTAAAGAACACTGAAGCTTTCTTT
CASTLKNTEAFF
>TRBV30|TRBJ1-5|.|.
TGTGCCTGGAGTGTACCGATGGACGGAACTAGCAATCAGCCCCAGCATTTT
CAWSVPMDGTSNQPQHF
>TRBV9|TRBJ1-2|.|.
TGTGCCAGCAGCGTAGGCCGGGGGGAAGAAGGCTACACCTTC
CASSVGRGEEGYTF
>TRBV14|TRBJ2-1|.|.
TGTGCCAGCAGCCAATTTGCAGCCTACAATGAGCAGTTCTTC
CASSQFAAYNEQFF
>TRBV16|TRBJ2-7|once|.
TGTGCCAGCAGCCAATCCCCTAGTCTGGTCGTCTACGAGCAGTACTTC
CASSQSPSLVVYEQYF
>TRBV7-9|TRBJ1-1|.|TRBD1
TGTGCCAGCAGCCTGTCGACAGGGGGCGTAAAGGAAGCTTTCTTT
CASSLSTGGVKEAFF
>TRBV27|TRBJ1-1|.|.
TGTGCCAGCAGCCCACGGGTGAACACTGAAGCTTTCTTT
CASSPRVNTEAFF
>TRBV5-6|TRBJ1-2|.|.
TGTGCCACCTACAAAGGGACTCTTGGCCTTGGCTACACCTTC
CATYKGTLGLGYTF
>TRBV12-3/TRBV12-4|TRBJ2-1|.|.
TGTGCCAGCAGTTTAATTGCCAACAATGAGCAGTTCTTC
CASSLIANNEQFF
>TRBV13|TRBJ1-1|once|.
TGTGCCAGCAGCTTAATCTCCCCCCTCGGGGCCGGAGGAATTAAGAACACTGAAGCTTTCTTT
CASSLISPLGAGGIKNTEAFF
>TRBV5-1|TRBJ2-7|.|.
TGCGCCAGCAGCCCGTGGGGGGAACCAAGCTACGAGCAGTACTTC
CASSPWGEPSYEQYF
>TRBV2|TRBJ2-3|once|.
TGTGCCAGCATGCCGGGGATCACAGATACGCAGTATTTT
CASMPGITDTQYF
>TRBV5-5|TRBJ2-3|once|.
TGTGCCGGAAGGACTCAACCGGGTCGCACAGATACGCAGTATTTT
CAGRTQPGRTDTQYF
>TRBV13|TRBJ1-1|.|TRBD1
TGTGCCAGCAGCCGGGACAGGGGAAACACTGAAGCTTTCTTT
CASSRDRGNTEAFF
>TRBV5-5|TRBJ1-2|.|.
TGTGCCAGCAGCTTGGCCGTCCTTTCGCCGTCCTATGGCTACACCTTC
CASSLAVLSPSYGYTF
>TRBV5-1|TRBJ1-2|.|.
TGCGCCAGCAGCTTTAGGGGTGCGGCTAACTATGGCTACACCTTC
CASSFRGAANYGYTF
>TRBV24-1|TRBJ2-1|.|.
TGTGCCACCAGTGATTTCGGTCGGGGGGACAGCTCCTACAATGAGCAGTTCTTC
CATSDFGRGDSSYNEQFF
>TRBV6-7|TRBJ1-2|.|TRBD1
TGTGCCAGCAGTTACTCCCGGGGACAGGGGGGCTCCTATGGCTACACCTTC
CASSYSRGQGGSYGYTF
>TRBV6-4|TRBJ1-2|.|TRBD1
TGTGCCAGCTCCCCGGGACAGGGAGCAGGCTACACCTTC
CASSPGQGAGYTF
>TRBV4-2|TRBJ2-7|many|.
TGTGCCAGCAGCCAAGGAAGGCACTACGAGCAGTACTTC
CASSQGRHYEQYF
>TRBV5-8|TRBJ1-1|.|.
TGTGCCATCCGGGACACCCCAAGAGCGGCTTTCTTT
CAIRDTPRAAFF
>TRBV3-1/TRBV3-2|TRBJ1-2|.|.
TGTGCCAGCAGCCAAGAAGGGACGGGGAGCTATGGCTACACCTTC
CASSQEGTGSYGYTF
>TRBV6-5|TRBJ2-3|.|TRBD2
TGTGCCAGCAGCCTTGTCGGGGGGGCAGGTGATACGCAGTATTTT
CASSLVGGAGDTQYF
>TRBV9|TRBJ2-5|few|.
TGTGCCAGCAGCGTAGCATCGGCGTACCAAGAGACCCAGTACTTC
CASSVASAYQETQYF